The rows below give T cell receptor beta chains drawn from one sample of a study of T-cell memory formation after mild COVID-19. TCRdb fed the 5' RACE reads into MiXCR, producing one record per CDR3 protein. The sample records about 250,000 distinct CDR3 sequences, approximately 15% being singletons. Sequencing was carried out using PBMCs or a T cell subset sorted from them (not recorded which). The receptors originated from an adult woman who had mild COVID-19 (a few samples of this study predate the infection). Cell type and time point are not known. Each CDR3 is given with its conserved first and last residue. A D gene is named only where the DNA matches it firmly. Size is stated for part of the rows, as once, few or many counts, or as a class when the clone is expanded.

v_gene,d_gene,j_gene,abundance,CDR3aa,CDR3nt
TRBV3-1,-,TRBJ1-2,-,CASSLRTANYGYTF,TGTGCCAGCAGCCTAAGGACAGCTAACTATGGCTACACCTTC
TRBV18,TRBD1,TRBJ2-7,-,CASSDRVYEQYF,TGTGCCAGCTCGGACAGGGTTTACGAGCAGTACTTC
TRBV4-1,TRBD2,TRBJ2-7,few,CASSLRLAGGQFDEQYF,TGCGCCAGCAGCCTAAGACTAGCGGGGGGCCAGTTTGACGAGCAGTACTTC
TRBV12-3/TRBV12-4,-,TRBJ1-1,-,CASSLRAMNTEAFF,TGTGCCAGCAGTTTAAGGGCGATGAACACTGAAGCTTTCTTT
TRBV5-1,TRBD2,TRBJ2-5,-,CASSSPTSGAEETQYF,TGCGCCAGCAGCTCACCGACTAGCGGGGCCGAAGAGACCCAGTACTTC
TRBV7-2,TRBD2,TRBJ2-3,few,CASSLSSGGADTQYF,TGTGCCAGCAGCTTATCGAGCGGGGGGGCAGATACGCAGTATTTT
TRBV18,-,TRBJ1-1,many,CASSPRRTEAFF,TGTGCCAGCTCACCACGAAGGACTGAAGCTTTCTTT
TRBV11-1,-,TRBJ2-5,-,CASSSQQGQETQYF,TGTGCCAGCAGCTCTCAACAGGGTCAGGAGACCCAGTACTTC
TRBV5-4,-,TRBJ2-2,few,CASSRGSGLAGELFF,TGTGCCAGCAGCCGAGGTTCGGGGTTGGCCGGGGAGCTGTTTTTT
TRBV7-3,TRBD2,TRBJ2-1,once,CASSYVAGYEQFF,TGTGCCAGCAGCTACGTAGCGGGCTATGAGCAGTTCTTC
TRBV4-2,TRBD1,TRBJ2-5,few,CASSQVGTDETQYF,TGTGCCAGCAGCCAGGTCGGGACAGACGAGACCCAGTACTTC
TRBV4-3,TRBD2,TRBJ2-3,few,CASSQGPGTSGRDTQYF,TGCGCCAGCAGCCAAGGCCCCGGGACTAGCGGGAGGGATACGCAGTATTTT
TRBV5-1,-,TRBJ1-3,few,CASSLGSIGNTIYF,TGCGCCAGCAGCTTGGGGTCAATTGGAAACACCATATATTTT
TRBV5-6,-,TRBJ2-1,-,CASSGGWRSLTLSSYNEQFF,TGTGCCAGCAGCGGGGGCTGGAGAAGCCTCACCCTAAGCTCCTACAATGAGCAGTTCTTC
TRBV20-1,-,TRBJ1-1,few,CSASPRGVYGTEAFF,TGCAGTGCTTCCCCCCGGGGTGTATATGGGACTGAAGCTTTCTTT
TRBV5-1,-,TRBJ1-1,few,CASSLDGAAGYTEAFF,TGCGCCAGCAGCTTGGACGGGGCGGCGGGTTACACTGAAGCTTTCTTT
TRBV9,-,TRBJ2-5,-,CASSVDAGNSLRTQYF,TGTGCCAGCAGCGTAGATGCGGGGAACAGCCTTCGAACCCAGTACTTC
TRBV3-1,-,TRBJ2-7,few,CASMGRTYEQYF,TGTGCCAGCATGGGCAGGACCTACGAGCAGTACTTC
TRBV24-1,-,TRBJ1-2,-,CATSAGPHYGYTF,TGTGCCACCAGTGCGGGGCCTCACTATGGCTACACCTTC
TRBV7-8,-,TRBJ1-1,-,CASSSSTSNTEAFF,TGTGCCAGCAGCTCAAGCACCTCGAACACTGAAGCTTTCTTT
TRBV29-1,-,TRBJ1-2,-,CSVSPGARGYTF,TGCAGCGTTTCCCCGGGGGCGCGTGGCTACACCTTC
TRBV11-2,TRBD2,TRBJ2-7,few,CASSLSDAGGYEQYF,TGTGCCAGCAGCCTCTCGGATGCGGGGGGATACGAGCAGTACTTC
TRBV18,-,TRBJ1-6,-,CASSPTGAPNSPLHF,TGTGCCAGCTCACCTACCGGGGCCCCTAATTCACCCCTCCACTTT
TRBV7-2,-,TRBJ2-3,-,CASSFRRNTDTQYF,TGTGCCAGCAGCTTCAGGAGAAACACAGATACGCAGTATTTT
TRBV19,-,TRBJ2-5,-,CASSVRGFLGETQYF,TGTGCCAGTAGTGTGAGGGGGTTCCTTGGAGAGACCCAGTACTTC
TRBV7-2,-,TRBJ2-1,-,CASSLGQAQQFF,TGTGCCAGCAGCTTAGGACAGGCGCAGCAGTTCTTC
TRBV2,TRBD1,TRBJ2-3,-,CASRLGTGHTDTQYF,TGTGCCAGCCGACTCGGGACAGGCCACACAGATACGCAGTATTTT
TRBV5-6,-,TRBJ1-2,many,CASSPDSLYGYTF,TGTGCCAGCAGCCCGGACAGTTTATATGGCTACACCTTC
TRBV7-9,-,TRBJ2-7,-,CASSLGGAEFEQYF,TGTGCCAGCAGCTTAGGGGGGGCTGAGTTCGAGCAGTACTTC
TRBV4-2,-,TRBJ2-1,few,CASSQGGGRGGIYNEQFF,TGTGCCAGCAGCCAAGGGGGAGGAAGGGGAGGCATTTACAATGAGCAGTTCTTC
TRBV12-3/TRBV12-4,TRBD2,TRBJ2-3,many,CASSFEFTSGSDTQYF,TGTGCCAGCAGTTTCGAGTTCACTAGCGGTTCGGATACGCAGTATTTT
TRBV6-2/TRBV6-3,TRBD1,TRBJ2-7,-,CASSRQGSEQYF,TGTGCCAGCAGCAGACAGGGATCCGAGCAGTACTTC
TRBV10-3,TRBD2,TRBJ2-7,few,CAISNTLAGGSYEQYF,TGTGCCATCAGTAATACTTTAGCGGGAGGTTCCTACGAGCAGTACTTC
TRBV5-5,-,TRBJ2-1,-,CASSPSGDSRKGEQFF,TGTGCCAGCAGCCCCTCGGGGGACAGCCGAAAGGGTGAGCAGTTCTTC
TRBV5-1,-,TRBJ1-3,-,CASSLADSRGNTIYF,TGCGCCAGCAGCTTGGCCGATTCCCGAGGAAACACCATATATTTT
TRBV7-9,TRBD1,TRBJ1-1,-,CASSLPSDRLNTEAFF,TGTGCCAGCAGCTTACCCTCGGACAGGTTAAACACTGAAGCTTTCTTT
TRBV10-3,-,TRBJ2-2,many,CAISEDGVTGELFF,TGTGCCATCAGTGAGGATGGGGTCACCGGGGAGCTGTTTTTT
TRBV2,-,TRBJ2-4,-,CASKLGGANIQYF,TGTGCCAGCAAGTTAGGGGGGGCAAACATTCAGTACTTC
TRBV4-1,-,TRBJ2-3,-,CASSQDWGDTQYF,TGCGCCAGCAGCCAAGATTGGGGCGATACGCAGTATTTT
TRBV20-1,-,TRBJ2-2,few,CSAIIGWDTGELFF,TGCAGTGCCATCATCGGATGGGACACCGGGGAGCTGTTTTTT
TRBV6-5,TRBD2,TRBJ2-3,few,CASRTRLAGFADTQYF,TGTGCCAGCAGAACACGACTAGCTGGGTTTGCAGATACGCAGTATTTT
TRBV4-3,TRBD1,TRBJ1-1,few,CASSQMGTASSKLFF,TGCGCCAGCAGCCAAATGGGGACAGCCTCCTCCAAGCTTTTCTTT
TRBV4-1,TRBD1,TRBJ2-7,few,CASSQPRQGRSYEQYF,TGCGCCAGCAGCCAGCCCAGACAGGGGAGGTCCTACGAGCAGTACTTC
TRBV15,-,TRBJ2-7,few,CATSKREAGNEQYF,TGTGCCACCAGCAAGAGAGAAGCCGGGAACGAGCAGTACTTC
TRBV9,-,TRBJ2-4,few,CASSVGAQAKNIQYF,TGTGCCAGCAGCGTGGGGGCGCAAGCCAAAAACATTCAGTACTTC
TRBV6-5,-,TRBJ2-3,-,CASSQPLAGAVDTQYF,TGTGCCAGCAGCCAACCCCTAGCCGGCGCAGTAGATACGCAGTATTTT
TRBV4-2,TRBD1,TRBJ2-3,-,CASSRTGGHGTDTQYF,TGTGCCAGCAGCCGGACAGGGGGCCACGGCACAGATACGCAGTATTTT
TRBV6-5,-,TRBJ1-5,few,CASSSPGASNQPQHF,TGTGCCAGCAGTTCCCCAGGGGCGAGCAATCAGCCCCAGCATTTT
TRBV2,-,TRBJ2-5,-,CASRGGVGAGSQYF,TGTGCCAGCAGGGGGGGTGTTGGGGCCGGTTCCCAGTACTTC
TRBV2,TRBD2,TRBJ2-2,few,CASRLAGVGGELFF,TGTGCCAGCAGGCTAGCGGGAGTCGGCGGGGAGCTGTTTTTT
TRBV29-1,-,TRBJ1-2,few,CSVMDPLYGYTF,TGCAGCGTGATGGACCCCCTCTATGGCTACACCTTC
TRBV24-1,-,TRBJ2-1,-,CATSDYHNEQFF,TGTGCCACCAGTGATTACCACAATGAGCAGTTCTTC
TRBV7-2,-,TRBJ1-4,-,CASSLNGGRVNEKLFF,TGTGCCAGCAGCCTCAACGGAGGGCGGGTTAATGAAAAACTGTTTTTT